One sample yielded the 12 T cell receptor beta chains listed below, sequenced in a study of shared clonotypes between healthy human individuals. Assay used: immunoSEQ multiplex PCR; TCRdb lists only in-frame clones, some missing. The table has around 1,900,000 clones, 90% to 95% seen once; the top ten hold around 1.7%. Naive CD8 cells lacked CD45RO, underwent positive selection for CCR7 and left out terminally differentiated effector memory CD45RA+ cells. Sequenced input: naive CD8+ T cells from PBMCs. The origin of the receptors is a man aged 18 to 30 in good health. Some clones in this sample may be carry-over from other donors' samples.

This sequence joins TRBV25-1 and TRBJ1-4, with a possible D match to TRBD1 (6 bases). This CDR3 has 15 residues. V lost 4 bases and J lost 3, with 12 bases in between. Germline V CDR1 and CDR2: MGHDK, SYGVNS. The CDR3 here is CASSVSDSPNEKLFF. The CDR3 DNA reads as TGTGCCAGCAGTGTATCGGACAGCCCTAATGAAAAACTGTTTTTT.

This chain uses TRBV9 with TRBJ2-7, with D perhaps TRBD2 (6 bases). The germline CDR1 and CDR2 sequences are SGDLS and YYNGEE. This CDR3 comprises 14 residues. V lost 3 bases and J lost 5, with 15 bases in between. DNA of the CDR3: TGTGCCAGCAGCGCCAGACCGTCGGGGGACGAGCAGTACTTC. It encodes CASSARPSGDEQYF. Supplemented by reference TRBV9 and TRBJ2-7, the full variable domain reads DSGVTQTPKHLITATGQRVTLRCSPRSGDLSVYWYQQSLDQGLQFLIQYYNGEERAKGNILERFSAQQFPDLHSELNLSSLELGDSALYFCASSARPSGDEQYFGPGTRLTVT.

This clone occurred once. This sequence joins TRBV28 and TRBJ2-3; 7 bases fit TRBD2. Per germline, CDR1 MDHEN and CDR2 SYDVKM. Trimming removed 5 bases from V and 2 bases from J; junction bases left unmatched: 13. The CDR3 spans 17 residues. The CDR3 sequence is CASSTVWGGSFTDTQYF. The DNA of the CDR3 is TGTGCCAGCAGTACCGTTTGGGGCGGGAGTTTCACAGATACGCAGTATTTT.

This chain joins TRBV11-2 and TRBJ2-3, with D tentatively TRBD2 (5 bases). V was trimmed by 0 bases and J by 0 bases, leaving 13 bases between them. Germline values: CDR1 SGHAT, CDR2 FQNNGV. The CDR3 sequence is 17 residues long. CDR3 region: CASSLDWRRGSTDTQYF. The CDR3 DNA follows: TGTGCCAGCAGCTTAGATTGGCGCCGGGGTAGCACAGATACGCAGTATTTT.

The genes are TRBV29-1 and TRBJ2-2, with TRBD2 matching 10 bases. There are 16 residues in the CDR3. Germline CDR1 reads SQVTM; CDR2 reads ANQGSEA. J was trimmed by 4 bases and V by 4 bases; bases with no gene match: 9. CDR3 loop: CSVGIGRLAGTGELFF. In nucleotides, the CDR3 is TGCAGCGTTGGAATAGGCCGACTAGCGGGCACCGGGGAGCTGTTTTTT.

The chain links TRBV6-5 to TRBJ2-7, with D uncertain. Between the trimmed V and J ends, which lost 2 bases and 2 bases, there was a span of 13 bases. Looked up from germline, CDR1 is MNHEY and CDR2 is SVGAGI. The CDR3 has 15 amino acids. The CDR3 region has the DNA TGTGCCAGCAGTTACCAGCGAGGTCAAACCTACGAGCAGTACTTC. Its translation: CASSYQRGQTYEQYF.

J is TRBJ1-3 and V is TRBV10-3; 8 nucleotides align to TRBD1. This CDR3 is 16 amino acids long. Trimming cost V 10 bases and J 3 bases; bases outside gene matches: 14. The germline V gene has CDR1 ENHRY and CDR2 SYGVKD. The CDR3 coding sequence is TGTGCCAGCGACACTCAGGGGGCGCTTATTGGAAACACCATATATTTT. Translation: CASDTQGALIGNTIYF.

In regard to this clone: The same CDR3 can be traced to other DNA sequences in this sample. The V gene is TRBV11-2, the J gene TRBJ2-1; D gene unclear. CDR1 is SGHAT, CDR2 FQNNGV, per germline. This CDR3 has 11 amino acids. The germline V and J ends were trimmed by 1 base and 9 bases, with 4 bases remaining between them. The CDR3 here is CASSLGAEQFF. The CDR3 coding sequence is TGTGCCAGCAGCTTAGGGGCTGAGCAGTTCTTC. Using reference TRBV11-2 and TRBJ2-1 for the parts outside the CDR3, the full variable domain is EAGVAQSPRYKIIEKRQSVAFWCNPISGHATLYWYQQILGQGPKLLIQFQNNGVVDDSQLPKDRFSAERLKGVDSTLKIQPAKLEDSAVYLCASSLGAEQFFGPGTRLTVL.

The V call is TRBV14, the J call TRBJ2-7; 11 bases line up with TRBD2. The ends lost 3 bases at V and 6 bases at J; junction bases unmatched: 7. Germline V lookup: CDR1 SGHDN, CDR2 FVKESK. CDR3 length equals 15 residues. DNA of the CDR3: TGTGCCAGCAGCCACCCACTAGCGGGAGTTAGCGAGCAGTACTTC. Its translation is CASSHPLAGVSEQYF. Full variable domain (rest looked up from reference TRBV14 and TRBJ2-7): EAGVTQFPSHSVIEKGQTVTLRCDPISGHDNLYWYRRVMGKEIKFLLHFVKESKQDESGMPNNRFLAERTGGTYSTLKVQPAELEDSGVYFCASSHPLAGVSEQYFGPGTRLTVT.

With regard to this clone: Other DNA sequences in this specimen translate into the identical CDR3. The chain carries TRBV27 and TRBJ2-7, with a possible D match to TRBD2 (5 bases). Per germline, CDR1 MNHEY and CDR2 SMNVEV (reference sequence). This CDR3 is 15 amino acids long. Trimming pared 0 bases from V and 2 bases from J, leaving 11 bases between. The CDR3 loop reads CASSLSGGLTYEQYF. CDR3 in DNA: TGTGCCAGCAGTTTATCTGGCGGGCTCACCTACGAGCAGTACTTC.

Comments on this clone: Other DNA sequences in the sample encode the same CDR3. This chain joins TRBV27 and TRBJ2-1; 11 bases match TRBD2. Germline V gives CDR1 MNHEY, CDR2 SMNVEV (reference sequence). The CDR3 covers 15 residues. Trimming took 5 bases from V and 3 from J; bases not matched to a gene: 3. The CDR3 sequence is CASSLAGGGYNEQFF. The CDR3 nucleotides read TGTGCCAGCAGTCTAGCGGGAGGCGGCTACAATGAGCAGTTCTTC.

This chain connects TRBV9 to TRBJ2-1; 8 bases fit TRBD1. This CDR3 has 15 amino acids. The V gene end was trimmed by 5 bases and the J gene end by 5 bases; junction bases not matched to a gene: 9. CDR1 and CDR2 from the germline V gene are SGDLS and YYNGEE. For the CDR3, the DNA is TGTGCCAGCAGTTACACCGGGACAGGCGACAATGAGCAGTTCTTC. This sequence encodes CASSYTGTGDNEQFF.